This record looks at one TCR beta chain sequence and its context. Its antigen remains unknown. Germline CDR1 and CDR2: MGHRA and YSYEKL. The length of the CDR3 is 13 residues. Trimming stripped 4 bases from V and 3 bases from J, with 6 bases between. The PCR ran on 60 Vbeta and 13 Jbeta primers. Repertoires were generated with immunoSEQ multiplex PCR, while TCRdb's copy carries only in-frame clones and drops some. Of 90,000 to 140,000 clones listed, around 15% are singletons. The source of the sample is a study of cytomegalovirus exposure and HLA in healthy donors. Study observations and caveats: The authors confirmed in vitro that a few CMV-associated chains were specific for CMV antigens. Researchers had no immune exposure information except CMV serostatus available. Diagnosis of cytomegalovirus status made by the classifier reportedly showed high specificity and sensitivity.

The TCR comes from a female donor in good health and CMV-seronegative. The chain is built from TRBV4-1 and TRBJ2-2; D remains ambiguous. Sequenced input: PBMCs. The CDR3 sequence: CASSPQYTGELFF. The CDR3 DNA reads TGCGCCAGCAGCCCTCAGTACACCGGGGAGCTGTTTTTT.